This passage covers 12 T cell receptor beta chains from one sample sequenced in a study of shared clonotypes between healthy human individuals. Assay used: immunoSEQ multiplex PCR; TCRdb lists only in-frame clones, some missing. The sample includes roughly 650,000 clones, roughly 96% seen only once; the top ten take about 0.11%. Positively selected for CCR7, the CD45RO-negative cells used as naive CD8 cells excluded terminally differentiated effector memory CD45RA+ cells. The material sequenced was naive CD8+ T cells sorted from blood. The receptors come from a woman aged 25 to 45 in good health.

DNA for the CDR3: TGTGCCACCCGGACAGGGGCTTACGAGCAGTACTTC. It yields the protein CATRTGAYEQYF. The chain carries TRBV27 and TRBJ2-7; 9 bases are a match to TRBD1. The J segment lost 4 bases and the V segment lost 10 bases, leaving 5 bases of the junction unmatched. There are 12 residues in the CDR3. CDR1 and CDR2 (germline): MNHEY, SMNVEV (reference sequence).

The gene calls are TRBV18 and TRBJ1-4; weak D call: TRBD1 (6 bases). V was pared by 6 bases and J by 4 bases, with 21 bases between. Per the germline V gene, CDR1 is KGHSH and CDR2 is LQKENI. The CDR3 consists of 17 residues. Here the CDR3 reads CASSPSPGLDSNEKLFF. In nucleotides, the CDR3 is TGTGCCAGCTCCCCCTCCCCGGGCTTGGACAGTAATGAAAAACTGTTTTTT.

This clone was observed a single time. The rearrangement uses TRBV5-6 and TRBJ1-1; 8 bases fit TRBD1. Germline V lookup: CDR1 SGHDT, CDR2 YYEEEE. The CDR3 contains 15 residues. V lost 4 bases, J lost 1 base, and 6 bases stayed unmatched. The CDR3 bases are TGTGCCAGCAGCCCCCGACAGGGGTCGAACACTGAAGCTTTCTTT. Amino acids: CASSPRQGSNTEAFF.

The V call is TRBV4-1, the J call TRBJ1-4; D not resolved. V lost 0 bases and J 8 bases, leaving 19 bases between the germline ends. The germline CDR1 and CDR2 sequences are MGHRA and YSYEKL. This CDR3 is 17 amino acids long. Here the CDR3 reads CASSQEGTGVMSEKLFF. CDR3 coding DNA: TGCGCCAGCAGCCAAGAAGGTACGGGCGTAATGTCGGAAAAACTGTTTTTT.

This sequence joins TRBV30 and TRBJ2-1; 16 positions match TRBD2. Germline V gene lookup returns CDR1 GTSNPN and CDR2 SVGIG (reference sequence). Trimming removed 1 base from V and 8 bases from J; junction bases left unmatched: 8. The CDR3 contains 17 residues. CDR3: CAWSGSGTSGRGDEQFF. Written as DNA, the CDR3 is TGTGCCTGGAGTGGATCCGGGACTAGCGGGAGGGGAGATGAGCAGTTCTTC. The full variable domain, with the rest looked up from reference TRBV30 and TRBJ2-1, is SQTIHQWPATLVQPVGSPLSLECTVEGTSNPNLYWYRQAAGRGLQLLFYSVGIGQISSEVPQNLSASRPQDRQFILSSKKLLLSDSGFYLCAWSGSGTSGRGDEQFFGPGTRLTVL.

This chain joins TRBV7-9 and TRBJ2-7; D is uncertain. This CDR3 has 15 amino acids. Per germline, CDR1 SEHNR and CDR2 FQNEAQ (reference sequence). V dropped 5 bases and J dropped 2 bases, with 16 bases sitting between them. In DNA, the CDR3 is TGTGCCAGCAGCGAAACGGGTACGGAGCCCTACGAGCAGTACTTC. Translated, it gives CASSETGTEPYEQYF.

The chain recombines TRBV5-6 with TRBJ2-5; 10 bases line up with TRBD2. The end of the DNA fits TRBJ2-7 better, so the J call may be wrong. Germline V lookup: CDR1 SGHDT, CDR2 YYEEEE. The CDR3 contains 14 residues. CDR3 amino acids: CASSYASGRYEQYF. CDR3 bases: TGTGCCAGCAGCTATGCTAGCGGGAGATACGAGCAGTACTTC.

This chain links TRBV30 with TRBJ2-3; D unclear. The CDR3 has 14 amino acids. Germline-derived CDR1 and CDR2 are GTSNPN and SVGIG (reference sequence). Trimming took off 0 bases at V and 2 bases at J, with 9 bases between the two ends. CDR3 loop: CAWSVLLFTDTQYF. The CDR3 DNA reads TGTGCCTGGAGTGTACTACTATTCACAGATACGCAGTATTTT.

The chain uses TRBV10-1 and TRBJ2-7; D might be TRBD2 (6 bases). This CDR3 contains 14 residues. Trimming removed 3 bases from V and 2 bases from J, with 11 bases in between. Germline CDR1 is WNHNN and CDR2 is SYGVQD (reference sequence). CDR3 in DNA: TGCGCCAGCAGTGATGGAGGGGCCCCCTACGAGCAGTACTTC. It translates to CASSDGGAPYEQYF.

A single count supports this clone. V and J are TRBV6-5 and TRBJ1-5; D remains ambiguous. CDR3 length equals 14 residues. CDR1 and CDR2 from the germline V gene are MNHEY and SVGAGI. V was cut by 0 bases and J by 5 bases, with 8 bases left in between. This chain's CDR3 is CASSYSRVYQPQHF. The CDR3, as DNA: TGTGCCAGCAGTTACTCTCGGGTTTATCAGCCCCAGCATTTT.

This rearrangement joins TRBV13 to TRBJ1-2, with D unresolved. Trimming took 2 bases from V and 6 from J, leaving 13 bases between them. CDR1 and CDR2 from the germline V gene are PRHDT and FYEKMQ (reference sequence). This CDR3 has 14 residues. The CDR3, as DNA: TGTGCCAGCAGCTTAACGGGGAGTATTAATGGCTACACCTTC. Encoded protein: CASSLTGSINGYTF.

A note on this clone: Other DNA variants within this sample encode the same CDR3. The chain is built from TRBV5-1 and TRBJ2-7; D perhaps matches TRBD2 (6 bases). Trimming removed 0 bases from V and 0 bases from J, with 10 bases in between. This CDR3 comprises 15 residues. Germline CDR1 SGHRS, CDR2 YFSETQ. The CDR3, as DNA: TGCGCCAGCAGCTTGGATGCCGGGAGCTCCTACGAGCAGTACTTC. Translating gives CASSLDAGSSYEQYF. Supplemented by reference TRBV5-1 and TRBJ2-7, the full variable domain reads KAGVTQTPRYLIKTRGQQVTLSCSPISGHRSVSWYQQTPGQGLQFLFEYFSETQRNKGNFPGRFSGRQFSNSRSEMNVSTLELGDSALYLCASSLDAGSSYEQYFGPGTRLTVT.